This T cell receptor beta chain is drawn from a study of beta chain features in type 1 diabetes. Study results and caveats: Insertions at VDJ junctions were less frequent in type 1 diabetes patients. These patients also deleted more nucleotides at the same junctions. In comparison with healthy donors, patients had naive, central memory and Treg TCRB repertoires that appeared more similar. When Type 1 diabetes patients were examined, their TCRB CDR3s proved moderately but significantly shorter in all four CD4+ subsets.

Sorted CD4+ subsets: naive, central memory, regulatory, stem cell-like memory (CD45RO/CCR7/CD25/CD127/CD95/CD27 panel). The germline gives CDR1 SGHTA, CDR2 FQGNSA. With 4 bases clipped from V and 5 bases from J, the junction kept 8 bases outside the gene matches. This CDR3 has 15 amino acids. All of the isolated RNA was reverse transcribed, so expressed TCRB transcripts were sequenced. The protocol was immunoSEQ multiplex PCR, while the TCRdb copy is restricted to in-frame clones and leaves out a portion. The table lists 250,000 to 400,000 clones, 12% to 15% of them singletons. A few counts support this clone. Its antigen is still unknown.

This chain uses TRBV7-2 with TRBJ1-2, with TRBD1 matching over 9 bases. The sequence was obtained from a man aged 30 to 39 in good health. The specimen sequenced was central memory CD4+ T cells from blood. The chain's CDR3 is CASSSETGTGYGYTF. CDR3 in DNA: TGTGCCAGCAGCTCAGAAACCGGGACAGGGTATGGCTACACCTTC.